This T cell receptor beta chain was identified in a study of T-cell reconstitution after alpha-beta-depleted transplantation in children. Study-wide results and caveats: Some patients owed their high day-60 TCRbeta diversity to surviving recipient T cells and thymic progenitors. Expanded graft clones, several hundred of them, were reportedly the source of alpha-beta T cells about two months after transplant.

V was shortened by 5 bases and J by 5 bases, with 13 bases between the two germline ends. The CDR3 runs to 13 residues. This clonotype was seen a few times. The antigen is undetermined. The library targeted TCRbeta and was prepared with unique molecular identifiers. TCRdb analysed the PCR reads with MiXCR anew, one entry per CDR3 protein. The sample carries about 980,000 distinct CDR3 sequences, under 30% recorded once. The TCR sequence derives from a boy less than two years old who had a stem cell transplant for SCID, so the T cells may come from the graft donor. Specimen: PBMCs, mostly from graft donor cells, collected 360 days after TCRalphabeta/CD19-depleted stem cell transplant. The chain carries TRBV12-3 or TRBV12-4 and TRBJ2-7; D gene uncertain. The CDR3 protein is CASSPPWGHEQYF. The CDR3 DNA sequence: TGTGCCAGCAGTCCCCCGTGGGGTCACGAGCAGTACTTC.